This T cell receptor (beta chain) came from a study of neoadjuvant anti-PD-1 for oral cavity cancer (dated by TCRdb to the early 2020s). As for the study more broadly: Three to four biweekly doses of nivolumab at 3 mg/kg were mostly administered to patients before curative-intent surgical resection. Patients who did not progress were given a fourth nivolumab dose at about day 43 and had definitive surgical resection on days 50-56. Under RECIST 1.1, a patient counted as a responder if showing complete response, partial response or stable disease, and as a non-responder if showing progression. There were about a dozen patients in the parent correlative cohort, and the response rate was roughly 34%.

The intended sense of this specimen's time point label: before neoadjuvant nivolumab. None of the patients had received prior systemic or radiation treatment, and all were newly diagnosed with stage II-IVA oral cavity squamous cell carcinoma. The cohort was made up of patients with locally advanced, HPV-negative oral cavity squamous cell carcinoma. No culture maintenance or expansion was done, as the peripheral blood mononuclear cells went straight to analysis. Samples came from a longitudinal correlative study of a single-arm phase II trial of neoadjuvant nivolumab in oral cavity squamous cell carcinoma. Subject-matched pre- and post-treatment PBMCs and tumors from three responders and three non-responders were subjected to genomic DNA-based TCRbeta sequencing. Peripheral blood mononuclear cells were collected once before nivolumab treatment and again after treatment, at the time of surgery. Genomic DNA was isolated from PBMCs using the Maxwell RSC DNA from Cells kit.

Broader findings and caveats from the paper: A higher pretreatment blood Treg/Th17 ratio correlated with both higher pretreatment blood TCRbeta clonality and lower post-treatment tumor TCRbeta clonality. After neoadjuvant nivolumab, T cell clonality (Gini index) in PBMCs was significantly higher in non-responders than in responders. Only three patients per response group were included in the TCR analyses, and larger cohorts for validation were called for by the authors.

For deep sequencing, each PBMC sample was run in six replicates, with libraries mostly built from about 480 ng of input genomic DNA. The immunoSEQ hsTCRbeta kit was used to prepare TCRbeta libraries according to the manufacturer's instructions. The completed libraries were mixed into a single pool at 3 nM, then sequenced with an Illumina NovaSeq 6000 S4 flow cell. Under the source paper's analysis protocol: The immunoSEQ Analyzer handled quality control and preprocessing of the raw data. The analysis was restricted to productive rearrangements, with each unique CDR3 amino acid sequence defining a clonotype. Repertoire clonality was estimated as the Gini-Simpson index, computed with the R package tcR. Student's t test was used to compare Gini indices, and Pearson correlation was used to assess associations with tumor size change. Imported from immuneACCESS, the table was reduced by TCRdb to in-frame sequences with V and J called. These copies leave out some clones; in studies compared against another copy, an unresolved V gene accounts for under half, and the cause of the remainder is not known. V, J and clone size were drawn from that table, and D and trimming were deduced from the DNA. The sample table records roughly 7,000 clones; more than 65% of these occur just once. The ten largest clones represent 3% to 3.5% of the sample.

Its CDR3 holds 15 amino acids, cysteine through phenylalanine. Of all the DNA, just the CDR3 is kept, 45 bases in frame from base 1. Compared with germline, V lacks 6 bases and J lacks 5 bases; bases without a gene match: 7. CDR1 and CDR2, per the germline V gene, are SNHLY and FYNNEI. Note on this clone: This clone's antigen is unknown. The input lacks base qualities; no much larger clone sits a single base away.

The rearranged chain carries TRBV2 and TRBJ2-5, and 12 junction bases match TRBD1. Sample: PBMCs, taken before nivolumab (anti-PD-1) treatment. The origin of this receptor is a person aged 35 to 85 with oral cavity squamous cell carcinoma. This receptor has the CDR3 CASSAGTGGWETQYF. The nucleotides read TGTGCCAGCAGCGCCGGGACAGGGGGCTGGGAGACCCAGTACTTC.